This T cell receptor beta chain is from a study of spatial heterogeneity in lung cancer. Study summary: Available PBMC from follow-up, collected a median of about 26 months after resection, underwent sequencing. General study findings and limits: Relative to follow-up, resection was when ubiquitous expanded tumor TCRs appeared more in blood.

The CDR3 contains 15 residues. Germline V gene sequence: CDR1 MNHEY, CDR2 SVGEGT. After removal of 8 bases from V and 2 bases from J, the junction contained 9 bases not matched to a gene. MiXCR was run by TCRdb on the 5' RACE reads, yielding one entry per CDR3 protein. This table holds 25,000 to 35,000 distinct CDR3 sequences, 8% to 13% found once. Comments on this clonotype: The antigen remains undetermined.

The sample's time point: blood at routine non-recurrence follow-up after resection. The TCR originated in a female donor with early-stage non-small cell lung cancer. Sequencing used PBMCs, obtained at follow-up. The chain recombines TRBV6-2 or TRBV6-3 with TRBJ1-5, with 7 bases fitting TRBD1. The CDR3 reads CASLKTGYGNQPQHF. In nucleotides, the CDR3 is TGTGCCAGCTTAAAGACAGGGTATGGCAATCAGCCCCAGCATTTT.